This TCR beta chain was captured in a study of cytomegalovirus exposure and HLA in healthy donors. The PCR was carried out with 60 Vbeta primers and 13 Jbeta primers. As originally analysed: Some 9.9 million shared chains were among approximately 87 million unique TCR beta chains counted in a later analysis. Clones were sequenced by immunoSEQ multiplex PCR, and TCRdb holds only the in-frame ones, with some missing. V and J calls and clone size are copied from that table; D and trimming were computed from the DNA. In the table there are some 190,000 clones, 80% to 85% of which are singletons. The receptor comes from a woman in her forties in good health and CMV-seronegative. The sequencing input was PBMCs.

CDR3 nucleotides: TGTGCCTGGAGTCGGGGAAACAGAAACACCATATATTTT. This translates into CAWSRGNRNTIYF. This rearrangement joins TRBV30 to TRBJ1-3; D call uncertain. Trimming removed 2 bases at V and 5 bases at J, with 10 bases between. Germline V CDR1 and CDR2: GTSNPN, SVGIG (reference sequence). The CDR3 extends over 13 amino acids.